This TCR beta chain was recovered during a study of cytomegalovirus exposure and HLA in healthy donors. Study context: Among approximately 400 genotyped donors, around 80% fell in the Caucasian-associated ancestry cluster.

CDR3 length: 17 amino acids. The ends lost 1 base at V and 4 bases at J; junction bases unmatched: 11. Per germline, CDR1 SGHTA and CDR2 FQGNSA. Study results and limitations: Most TCR sequences were rare, but some public TCRs occurred in many donors. Follow-up analysis seemed to connect common viral pathogens with several of the most significant clusters identified. A previous analysis found most TCR beta V segments productive roughly 90% or roughly 30% of the time.

Use of 60 Vbeta and 13 Jbeta primers characterized the PCR. Here immunoSEQ multiplex PCR was the method, and the copy in TCRdb shows in-frame clones only, minus some. The repertoire includes about 180,000 clones, around three quarters of them detected once, and around 6% sits in the top ten. Comment on this clone: What it binds is unknown.

The origin of this receptor is a man aged 40-55 years in good health and CMV-seronegative. The J gene is TRBJ2-3, the V gene TRBV7-2; 7 nucleotides align to TRBD1. Sequencing was performed on PBMCs. In DNA form, the CDR3 reads TGTGCCAGCAGCTTAGGTAACAGGGGCATATACGCAGATACGCAGTATTTT. Translation: CASSLGNRGIYADTQYF. The full variable domain, completed using reference TRBV7-2 and TRBJ2-3, is GAGVSQSPSNKVTEKGKDVELRCDPISGHTALYWYRQSLGQGLEFLIYFQGNSAPDKSGLPSDRFSAERTGGSVSTLTIQRTQQEDSAVYLCASSLGNRGIYADTQYFGPGTRLTVL.